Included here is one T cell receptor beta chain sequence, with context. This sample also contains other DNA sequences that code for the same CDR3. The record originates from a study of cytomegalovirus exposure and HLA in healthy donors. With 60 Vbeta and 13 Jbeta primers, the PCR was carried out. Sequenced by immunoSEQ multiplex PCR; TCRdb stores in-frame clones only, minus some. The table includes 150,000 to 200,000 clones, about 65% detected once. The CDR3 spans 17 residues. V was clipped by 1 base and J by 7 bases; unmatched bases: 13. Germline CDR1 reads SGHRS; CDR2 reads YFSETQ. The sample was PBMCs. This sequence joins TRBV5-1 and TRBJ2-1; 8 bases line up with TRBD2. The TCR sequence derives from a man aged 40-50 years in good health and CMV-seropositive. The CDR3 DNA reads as TGCGCCAGCAGCTTGACATCCGGGGGGGTTGCCGTAAATGAGCAGTTCTTC. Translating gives CASSLTSGGVAVNEQFF.